The 26 T cell receptor beta chains below come from one sample, sequenced in a study of preoperative IRX-2 immunotherapy in early breast cancer. Treatment defined: preoperative locoregional IRX-2 cytokine immunotherapy. Sequencing used immunoSEQ multiplex PCR; TCRdb keeps in-frame clones, though not all of them. The table shows 60,000 or so clones, with approximately 94% occurring only once. This specimen was acquired from a patient treated with IRX-2 immunotherapy. These receptor sequences come from a human donor with breast cancer.

The rearrangement joins TRBV19 to TRBJ1-4; D gene ambiguous. Trimming shortened V by 5 bases and J by 2 bases, and 15 bases separated the two germline ends. The V gene's germline CDR1 is LNHDA and CDR2 SQIVND (reference sequence). The length of the CDR3 is 16 residues. The CDR3 loop is CASSHQSGETNEKLFF. The DNA of the CDR3 is TGTGCCAGTAGTCATCAAAGTGGAGAGACTAATGAAAAACTGTTTTTT. Looking up the rest from reference TRBV19 and TRBJ1-4 gives the full variable domain: DGGITQSPKYLFRKEGQNVTLSCEQNLNHDAMYWYRQDPGQGLRLIYYSQIVNDFQKGDIAEGYSVSREKKESFPLTVTSAQKNPTAFYLCASSHQSGETNEKLFFGSGTQLSVL.

This clone was seen a single time. The V call is TRBV28, the J call TRBJ2-1, with a weak D call TRBD2 (6 bases). Germline V lookup: CDR1 MDHEN, CDR2 SYDVKM. V was pared by 7 bases and J by 0 bases, with 19 bases between. This CDR3 is 17 amino acids long. The CDR3 region is CASTAPGTPHSYNEQFF. The CDR3 DNA reads TGTGCCAGCACCGCCCCCGGGACTCCCCACTCCTACAATGAGCAGTTCTTC.

The chain links TRBV5-1 to TRBJ1-4; tentatively, D is TRBD1 (5 bases). The CDR3 has 13 amino acids. Trimming removed 5 bases from V and 4 bases from J, with 9 bases in between. Looked up from germline, CDR1 is SGHRS and CDR2 is YFSETQ. The CDR3 region is CASSEGNNEKLFF. The DNA of the CDR3 is TGCGCCAGCAGTGAGGGGAATAATGAAAAACTGTTTTTT.

The chain employs TRBV7-7 and TRBJ2-2; D is unclear. Germline-derived CDR1 and CDR2 are SSHAT and FNYEAQ (reference sequence). The CDR3 loop spans 14 amino acids. V was shortened by 3 bases and J by 4 bases, with 9 bases between the two germline ends. CDR3 nucleotides: TGTGCCAGCAGCTTTGTTGGAAGCACCGGGGAGCTGTTTTTT. It encodes CASSFVGSTGELFF.

The chain is built from TRBV6-4 and TRBJ2-3; D is possibly TRBD1 (5 bases). Germline V gene sequence: CDR1 MRHNA, CDR2 SNTAGT. This CDR3 has 14 amino acids. V was trimmed by 3 bases and J by 7 bases, leaving 14 bases between them. The CDR3 DNA follows: TGTGCCAGCAGTGAAGGGATTTGGACAAATACGCAGTATTTT. Amino acids: CASSEGIWTNTQYF.

The V call is TRBV7-2, the J call TRBJ2-7; D remains unclear. Germline-derived CDR1 and CDR2 are SGHTA and FQGNSA. The CDR3 covers 15 residues. V was clipped by 3 bases and J by 5 bases, with 17 bases between them. CDR3 nucleotide sequence: TGTGCCAGCAGCTTTCCGGGCCTCTATGGGAACGAGCAGTACTTC. Protein product: CASSFPGLYGNEQYF.

The rearrangement joins TRBV7-8 to TRBJ2-1; TRBD2 matches 9 bases. With 9 bases clipped from V and 8 bases from J, the junction kept 11 bases outside the gene matches. Germline V lookup: CDR1 SGHVS, CDR2 FQNEAQ. This CDR3 contains 14 residues. The CDR3 reads CASRRGGAEYEQFF. CDR3 DNA: TGTGCCAGTCGGCGCGGGGGGGCCGAGTATGAGCAGTTCTTC. Full variable domain (rest looked up from reference TRBV7-8 and TRBJ2-1): GAGVSQSPRYKVAKRGQDVALRCDPISGHVSLFWYQQALGQGPEFLTYFQNEAQLDKSGLPSDRFFAERPEGSVSTLKIQRTQQEDSAVYLCASRRGGAEYEQFFGPGTRLTVL.

This clone came up once. This chain joins TRBV4-3 and TRBJ1-6; D is unresolved. Germline-derived CDR1 and CDR2 are LGHNA and YSLEER. Between the trimmed V and J ends, which lost 0 bases and 6 bases, there was a span of 9 bases. The CDR3 spans 15 residues. The CDR3 protein is CASSQDPKLNSPLHF. The CDR3 DNA reads TGCGCCAGCAGCCAAGATCCCAAACTTAATTCACCCCTCCACTTT.

This chain connects TRBV7-2 to TRBJ1-2, with a possible D match to TRBD1 (6 bases). The CDR3 is 13 amino acids. The V gene's germline CDR1 is SGHTA and CDR2 FQGNSA. The V gene lost 8 bases and the J gene lost 7 bases, with 17 bases spanning the gap. CDR3 sequence (DNA): TGTGCCAGCTACAGGGCAGGGCCCTCTGGCTACACCTTC. Protein sequence: CASYRAGPSGYTF.

The chain is built from TRBV19 and TRBJ2-7, with D possibly matching TRBD2 (6 bases). Germline assignment: CDR1 LNHDA and CDR2 SQIVND (reference sequence). Trimming pared 3 bases from V and 3 bases from J, leaving 12 bases between. This CDR3 comprises 14 residues. The CDR3 sequence is CASSIAGSGYEQYF. For the CDR3, the DNA is TGTGCCAGTAGTATCGCCGGGAGCGGCTACGAGCAGTACTTC.

J is TRBJ2-2 and V is TRBV5-4; possibly TRBD2 for D (6 bases). The V and J ends lost 1 base and 1 base respectively, with 8 bases between them. The length of the CDR3 is 15 residues. The germline gives CDR1 SGHNT, CDR2 YYREEE (reference sequence). CDR3 in DNA: TGTGCCAGCAGCTTGTTCGGGAGGAACACCGGGGAGCTGTTTTTT. This sequence encodes CASSLFGRNTGELFF.

J is TRBJ2-7 and V is TRBV10-2, with 9 bases lining up with TRBD2. V lost 3 bases, J lost 0 bases, and 6 bases stayed unmatched. This CDR3 is 16 amino acids long. Germline V gives CDR1 WSHSY, CDR2 SAAADI. The CDR3 loop reads CASSDSLAGPSYEQYF. The CDR3 DNA sequence: TGCGCCAGCAGTGATAGTCTAGCGGGACCCTCCTACGAGCAGTACTTC.

This chain uses TRBV2 with TRBJ2-7; perhaps D is TRBD1 or TRBD2 (5 bases each). The V and J ends lost 3 bases and 0 bases respectively, with 18 bases between them. The CDR3 has 17 residues. Germline lookup yields CDR1 SNHLY and CDR2 FYNNEI. The chain's CDR3 is CASSDPGTPRSSYEQYF. DNA of the CDR3: TGTGCCAGCAGTGATCCAGGGACCCCCAGGAGCTCCTACGAGCAGTACTTC.

V and J are TRBV11-2 and TRBJ2-5; maybe TRBD2 (6 bases). This CDR3 is 14 amino acids long. Trimming took off 1 base at V and 4 bases at J, with 10 bases between the two ends. In germline, CDR1 is SGHAT, CDR2 FQNNGV. This chain's CDR3 is CASSLVGRGETQYF. As DNA, the CDR3 is TGTGCCAGCAGCTTAGTCGGGAGAGGAGAGACCCAGTACTTC.

This sequence joins TRBV4-3 and TRBJ2-1; 9 positions agree with TRBD2. The trim removed 4 bases at V and 0 bases at J, leaving 22 bases unmatched. Germline values: CDR1 LGHNA, CDR2 YSLEER. CDR3 length: 22 amino acids. The CDR3 region is CASSRLWPGGRGLTSSYNEQFF. The DNA of the CDR3 is TGCGCCAGCAGCCGCCTTTGGCCGGGCGGGAGGGGGTTGACGAGCTCCTACAATGAGCAGTTCTTC.

This clone has just a few counts. The chain carries TRBV4-1 and TRBJ2-5; 12 positions agree with TRBD2. V was clipped by 3 bases and J by 7 bases; unmatched bases: 6. The CDR3 has 15 residues. CDR1 is MGHRA, CDR2 YSYEKL, per germline. Here the CDR3 DNA reads TGCGCCAGCAGCCACGGACTAGCGGGAATGGGGACCCAGTACTTC. This translates into CASSHGLAGMGTQYF.

The chain carries TRBV7-2 and TRBJ2-1; perhaps D is TRBD1 or TRBD2 (5 bases each). Trimming removed 3 bases at V and 7 bases at J, with 10 bases between. The CDR3 is 13 amino acids. The germline gives CDR1 SGHTA, CDR2 FQGNSA. CDR3: CASSFFGANEQFF. As DNA, the CDR3 is TGTGCCAGCAGCTTTTTCGGGGCTAATGAGCAGTTCTTC. The full variable domain, its missing parts supplied by reference TRBV7-2 and TRBJ2-1, is GAGVSQSPSNKVTEKGKDVELRCDPISGHTALYWYRQSLGQGLEFLIYFQGNSAPDKSGLPSDRFSAERTGGSVSTLTIQRTQQEDSAVYLCASSFFGANEQFFGPGTRLTVL.

The chain employs TRBV4-2 and TRBJ2-7; D ambiguous. The CDR3 loop spans 15 amino acids. Germline V CDR1 and CDR2: LGHNA, YNFKEQ. V was clipped by 1 base and J by 2 bases, with 12 bases between them. In DNA, the CDR3 is TGTGCCAGCAGCCAAGGAGCCTCGAGCGCCTACGAGCAGTACTTC. Its protein is CASSQGASSAYEQYF.

V usage is TRBV27 and J usage is TRBJ1-2; D remains unclear. Trimming pared 5 bases from V and 0 bases from J, leaving 16 bases between. The CDR3 runs to 16 residues. Germline CDR1 reads MNHEY; CDR2 reads SMNVEV (reference sequence). CDR3 loop: CASSPVRHRTNYGYTF. CDR3 bases: TGTGCCAGCAGTCCCGTACGACACCGAACTAACTATGGCTACACCTTC.

The chain combines TRBV7-9 with TRBJ2-7; 12 positions agree with TRBD1. The CDR3 length is 18 residues. Trimming took 2 bases from V and 4 from J; bases not matched to a gene: 12. CDR1 and CDR2 from the germline V gene are SEHNR and FQNEAQ (reference sequence). CDR3 amino acids: CASSLRDRGRSGKYEQYF. In nucleotides, the CDR3 is TGTGCCAGCAGCTTAAGGGACAGGGGGCGTTCGGGGAAATACGAGCAGTACTTC.

The sample holds one count of this clone. This rearrangement joins TRBV6-1 to TRBJ2-7, with D maybe TRBD1 (7 bases). V gave up 3 bases and J gave up 4 bases, with 13 bases separating them. The germline V gene encodes CDR1 MNHNS and CDR2 SASEGT. The CDR3 length is 14 residues. Here the CDR3 reads CASSETGRSYEQYF. The DNA for the CDR3 is TGTGCCAGCAGTGAGACAGGGAGGTCGTACGAGCAGTACTTC.

The CDR3, as DNA: TGCGCCAGCAGCCTGATTCTAGCGGGAGAAGGAAATGAGCAGTTCTTC. It yields the protein CASSLILAGEGNEQFF. The chain couples TRBV5-1 to TRBJ2-1, with TRBD2 matching over 10 bases. CDR3 length: 16 amino acids. Trimming removed 4 bases from V and 7 bases from J; junction bases left unmatched: 11. Germline CDR1 SGHRS, CDR2 YFSETQ.

The genes are TRBV4-1 and TRBJ1-2; unclear D gene. With 2 bases removed from V and 1 base from J, the gap between germline ends came to 26 bases. The CDR3 is 20 residues long. The germline CDR1 and CDR2 sequences are MGHRA and YSYEKL. CDR3 residues: CASSQISGRTLTINNYGYTF. The CDR3 DNA reads TGCGCCAGCAGCCAAATAAGTGGACGGACCCTAACGATTAATAACTATGGCTACACCTTC.

The chain recombines TRBV5-5 with TRBJ1-2, with 7 positions matching TRBD1. This CDR3 has 16 residues. Germline CDR1 SGHKS, CDR2 YYEKEE (reference sequence). The junction had 10 bases not matched to a gene; V was cut back by 2 bases and J by 3 bases. CDR3 DNA sequence: TGTGCCAGCAGCTTTTCTTTGACAGGGATGGACTATGGCTACACCTTC. Protein sequence: CASSFSLTGMDYGYTF.

This chain joins TRBV29-1 and TRBJ2-5; D is unresolved. This CDR3 spans 13 amino acids. Germline loops: CDR1 SQVTM, CDR2 ANQGSEA. Trimming left V 6 bases short and J 5 bases short, with 16 bases between. This chain's CDR3 is CSVPIGSVETQYF. CDR3 DNA sequence: TGCAGCGTCCCGATAGGGTCTGTGGAGACCCAGTACTTC.

This chain uses TRBV7-9 with TRBJ2-7; D is undetermined. The germline V and J ends were trimmed by 3 bases and 4 bases, with 4 bases remaining between them. The CDR3 has 11 residues. CDR1 SEHNR and CDR2 FQNEAQ come from the germline V gene (reference sequence). CDR3 coding DNA: TGTGCCAGCAGCTTTTCGTACGAGCAGTACTTC. The encoded protein is CASSFSYEQYF.